The T cell receptor (beta chain) described here comes from a study of blood T cells in healthy people across ages (dated by TCRdb to about 2015). The study in broad terms: In model experiments, template switching captured roughly one uniquely barcoded TCR beta cDNA molecule for every two T cells. Using deep sequencing normalized with unique cDNA molecular identifiers, the study measured how TCR beta repertoire diversity changes with age. Four age groups were formed from the donors: young (average approximately 15 years), middle-aged (approximately 41), aged (about 68) and long-lived (about 80). To avoid experimental bias, donors of different ages were distributed randomly across sequencing lanes. The study analyzed two additional independent replicas of 1 million unique cDNA reads from the same blood draw for two donors, one aged 18 to 30 and one aged 80 or older. The research as a whole found: Because profiling used bulk unsorted PBMCs, naive and antigen-experienced compartments could not be compared conclusively. Estimates of total diversity from one million sequenced T cells were regarded as lower bounds and underestimates. Compared with the aged group, more naive CD4+ T cells, fewer expanded clones and increased TCR diversity were shown by the long-lived group, suggesting age selection. Because the CMV infection status of the donors was unknown, age-related changes in expanded clonotypes may potentially have been confounded. Observed TCR beta diversity correlated strongly with the percentage of naive T cells measured by flow cytometry. Observed TCR beta diversity per million T cells fell roughly linearly with age, and a significant reduction was already apparent by age approximately 40.

Donors were a few dozen systemically healthy Caucasian individuals from Russia aged roughly 6 to 95 years. Around 10 milliliters of peripheral blood were collected from each donor into EDTA-treated Vacutainer tubes. PBMCs were isolated by Ficoll-Paque density-gradient centrifugation, with at least 6.5 million obtained per sample. Trizol reagent was used to extract total RNA from PBMCs, with at least 6 micrograms per sample. Naive CD45RAhigh/CD27high T cell percentages were measured by flow cytometry on a PBMC aliquot from every donor. This clonotype was counted a few times. The antigen it binds to is not known. Base qualities are not provided; no much larger clone lies one nucleotide away. The V end loses 3 bases and the J end loses 5 bases, and a stretch of 10 bases separates them. The CDR3, cysteine through phenylalanine, is 13 amino acids long. Left in the record is the CDR3 DNA by itself, 39 bases read in frame from the first base. The germline V gene encodes CDR1 KGHSH and CDR2 LQKENI.

The library was produced with 5' RACE. Sequencing was carried out with an Illumina HiSeq 2500. The second PCR ran for about 6 to 12 cycles and used a J-beta primer mix along with a sample-barcoded 5' primer. A template-switch 5' adaptor carrying 12 random nucleotides introduced a unique molecular identifier onto each TCR beta cDNA molecule. Each sample yielded at least 2.5 million CDR3-containing paired-end reads. First-strand cDNA synthesis was performed from all RNA using the Mint cDNA synthesis kit, with priming by a TRBC-specific oligonucleotide. Following uracil-DNA glycosylase treatment, all cDNA underwent a first 18-cycle PCR with the universal primers M1SS and BC2_uni_R. Per the source publication's procedure: Normalization of each sample was performed by random selection of 1 million high-quality reads, each carrying a distinct molecular identifier. Instead of being binned into consensus sequences, reads that shared molecular identifiers were thrown out. MiTCR, with a Q25 quality threshold and the strictest error-elimination algorithm, was used for CDR3 identification, clonotype clustering and error correction. Lower-bound total TCR beta diversity was estimated with a nonparametric unseen species model using Euler transformation. Starting from the raw public reads, TCRdb applied fastp trimming at Q25, assembled clones with MiXCR and retained in-frame beta chains. When rows share a CDR3 protein, they turn into one entry using the most common DNA and genes. Clone size and V and J calls follow TCRdb, not the original study. The sample table lists roughly 800,000 distinct CDR3 sequences, 58% of them with a count of one. The top ten clonotypes cover roughly 22% of the sample.

The sample taken for sequencing was blood. The receptor's source is a man between 25 and 39 years old in good health. The sequence is built from TRBV18 and TRBJ2-5; no D gene can be assigned with confidence. Here is the DNA: TGTGCCAGCTCACCGGACCCCCAGGAGACCCAGTACTTC. It is translated as CASSPDPQETQYF.